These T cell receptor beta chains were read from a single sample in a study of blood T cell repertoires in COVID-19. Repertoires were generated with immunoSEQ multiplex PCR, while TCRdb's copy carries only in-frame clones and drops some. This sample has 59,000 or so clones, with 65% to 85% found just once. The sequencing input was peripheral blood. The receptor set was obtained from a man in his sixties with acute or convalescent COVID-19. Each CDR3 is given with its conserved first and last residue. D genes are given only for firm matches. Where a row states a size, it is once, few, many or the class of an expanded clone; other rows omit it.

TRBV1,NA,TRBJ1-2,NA,CTSSQERQEHGYTF,TGCACCAGCAGCCAAGAAAGACAGGAGCATGGCTACACCTTC
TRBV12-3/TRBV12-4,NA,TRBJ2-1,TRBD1,CASSSGGNEQFF,TGTGCCAGCAGTTCAGGGGGAAATGAGCAGTTCTTC
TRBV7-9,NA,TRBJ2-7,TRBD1,CASSLPGQGYEQYF,TGTGCCAGCAGCTTACCAGGACAGGGCTACGAGCAGTACTTC
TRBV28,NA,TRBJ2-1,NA,CASSRDKNNEQFF,TGTGCCAGCAGTAGGGACAAGAACAATGAGCAGTTCTTC
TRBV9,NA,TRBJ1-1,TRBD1,CASSRTGVGNTEAFF,TGTGCCAGCAGCCGGACAGGGGTAGGCAACACTGAAGCTTTCTTT
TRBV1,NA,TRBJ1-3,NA,CTSSALRGAEGNTIYF,TGCACCAGCAGCGCCCTCCGCGGGGCAGAAGGAAACACCATATATTTT
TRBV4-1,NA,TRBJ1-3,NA,CASSQDRVSASGNTIYF,TGCGCCAGCAGCCAAGATCGGGTTTCCGCCTCTGGAAACACCATATATTTT
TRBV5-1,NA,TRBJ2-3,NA,CASSFGTSTDTQYF,TGCGCCAGCAGCTTCGGGACTAGCACAGATACGCAGTATTTT
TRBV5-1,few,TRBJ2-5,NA,CASSLGTPGETQYF,TGCGCCAGCAGCTTGGGCACCCCCGGAGAGACCCAGTACTTC
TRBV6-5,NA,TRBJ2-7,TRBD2,CASSSGTSGTYEQYF,TGTGCCAGCAGTTCCGGGACTAGCGGGACCTACGAGCAGTACTTC
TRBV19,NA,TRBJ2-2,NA,CASTKLGARTGELFF,TGTGCCAGTACCAAGCTAGGGGCGAGGACCGGGGAGCTGTTTTTT
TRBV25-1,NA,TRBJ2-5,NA,CASRPGVYQETQYF,TGTGCCAGCAGACCAGGGGTCTACCAAGAGACCCAGTACTTC
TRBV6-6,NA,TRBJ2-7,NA,CASSYGTAAGYEQYF,TGTGCCAGCAGTTACGGGACTGCGGCAGGGTACGAGCAGTACTTC
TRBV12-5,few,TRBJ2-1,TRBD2,CASGPGGPAGVHNEQFF,TGTGCTAGTGGTCCGGGAGGGCCAGCGGGGGTCCACAATGAGCAGTTCTTC
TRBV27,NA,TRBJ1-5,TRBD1,CASSHRTGGPVNQPQHF,TGTGCCAGCAGTCATAGGACAGGGGGCCCCGTAAATCAGCCCCAGCATTTT
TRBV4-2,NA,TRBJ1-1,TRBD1,CASSQEGTGVTEAFF,TGTGCCAGCAGCCAAGAAGGGACAGGGGTCACTGAAGCTTTCTTT
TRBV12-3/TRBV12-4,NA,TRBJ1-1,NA,CASTVQANTEAFF,TGTGCCAGCACGGTACAGGCGAACACTGAAGCTTTCTTT
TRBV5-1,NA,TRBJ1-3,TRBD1,CASRKQGAENTIYF,TGCGCCAGCAGAAAACAGGGGGCGGAAAACACCATATATTTT
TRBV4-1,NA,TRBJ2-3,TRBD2,CASSHSSGDTQYF,TGCGCCAGCAGCCATTCTAGCGGAGATACGCAGTATTTT
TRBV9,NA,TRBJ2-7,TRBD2,CASSVASGVDYEQYF,TGTGCCAGCAGCGTAGCTAGCGGGGTGGACTACGAGCAGTACTTC
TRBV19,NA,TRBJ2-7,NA,CASSNSIYEQYF,TGTGCCAGTAGTAACTCAATCTACGAGCAGTACTTC
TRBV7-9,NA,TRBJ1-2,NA,CASSLITRGDGYTF,TGTGCCAGCAGCTTGATTACCAGGGGCGACGGCTACACCTTC
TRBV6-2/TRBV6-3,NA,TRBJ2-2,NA,CASSYSPGSGELFF,TGTGCCAGCAGTTACTCTCCCGGTAGCGGGGAGCTGTTTTTT
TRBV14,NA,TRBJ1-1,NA,CASSSQMNTEAFF,TGTGCCAGCAGCTCCCAAATGAACACTGAAGCTTTCTTT
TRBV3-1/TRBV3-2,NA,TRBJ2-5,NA,CASSQYGRGTQETQYF,TGTGCCAGCAGCCAATACGGGCGGGGTACCCAAGAGACCCAGTACTTC
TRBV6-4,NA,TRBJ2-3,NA,CASRKDSSTDTQYF,TGTGCCAGCAGAAAGGACAGTAGCACAGATACGCAGTATTTT
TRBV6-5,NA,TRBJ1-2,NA,CASSTGLYYGYTF,TGTGCCAGTTCCACAGGGTTGTACTATGGCTACACCTTC
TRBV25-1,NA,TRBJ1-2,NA,CASSDPGQIFINGYTF,TGTGCCAGCAGTGACCCCGGACAGATTTTTATTAATGGCTACACCTTC
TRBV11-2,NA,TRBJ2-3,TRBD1,CASSQATGGTQYF,TGTGCCAGCAGCCAAGCCACAGGGGGCACGCAGTATTTT
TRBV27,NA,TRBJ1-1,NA,CASSDNAMNTEAFF,TGTGCCAGCAGCGACAACGCCATGAACACTGAAGCTTTCTTT
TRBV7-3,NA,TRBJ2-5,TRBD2,CASSFGGALGETQYF,TGTGCCAGCAGCTTCGGGGGGGCCCTGGGAGAGACCCAGTACTTC
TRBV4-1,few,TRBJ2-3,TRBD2,CASSQTTSGGQDTQYF,TGCGCCAGCAGCCAAACGACTAGCGGGGGCCAGGATACGCAGTATTTT
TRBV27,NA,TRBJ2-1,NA,CASSSSNTLEQFF,TGTGCCAGCAGCTCCTCAAACACGCTGGAGCAGTTCTTC
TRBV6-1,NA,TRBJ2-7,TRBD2,CASSTTSGGSYEQYF,TGTGCCAGCAGTACGACTAGCGGGGGGAGTTACGAGCAGTACTTC
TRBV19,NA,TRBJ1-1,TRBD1,CASSIEDRAREAFF,TGTGCCAGTAGTATAGAGGACAGGGCTCGGGAAGCTTTCTTT
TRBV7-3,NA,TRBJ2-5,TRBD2,CASSAGTSQETQYF,TGTGCCAGCAGCGCCGGGACTAGCCAAGAGACCCAGTACTTC
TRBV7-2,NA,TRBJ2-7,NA,CASSSRGRVEQYF,TGTGCCAGCAGCTCCCGTGGCAGGGTCGAGCAGTACTTC
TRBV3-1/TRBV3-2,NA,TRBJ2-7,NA,CASSLALVGGTEQYF,TGTGCCAGCAGCCTAGCCTTAGTGGGAGGTACCGAGCAGTACTTC
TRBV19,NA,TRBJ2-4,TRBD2,CASSSQSGTSGGPSAKNIQYF,TGTGCCAGTAGTTCCCAATCAGGGACTAGCGGGGGACCCTCAGCCAAAAACATTCAGTACTTC
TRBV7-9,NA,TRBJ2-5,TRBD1,CASSLNRGQETQYF,TGTGCCAGCAGCTTAAACAGGGGGCAAGAGACCCAGTACTTC
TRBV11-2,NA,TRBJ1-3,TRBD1,CASSPRDRGNTIYF,TGTGCCAGCAGCCCCCGGGACAGGGGTAACACCATATATTTT